The T cell receptor beta chain under discussion was sequenced for a study of T cell responses to AZD1222 COVID-19 vaccine. Study-wide points: Compared with day 0, the breadth and depth of the Spike-specific TCR repertoire rose significantly after two doses of AZD1222. White British donors predominated, females outnumbered males, and clonal diversity was possibly underestimated. Baseline serostatus was positive in only six or seven AZD1222 recipients. Sampling that yielded the repertoires occurred only after the peak T cell response.

Using immunoSEQ multiplex PCR, the repertoire was profiled, and TCRdb retains in-frame clones only, with some absent. The sample lists more than 110,000 clones, more than 85% occurring once. The CDR3 is 15 residues long. Per germline, CDR1 LNHDA and CDR2 SQIVND (reference sequence). V dropped 9 bases and J dropped 3 bases, with 18 bases sitting between them. To note about this clone: As yet, its antigen is unknown.

Sequencing used peripheral blood, obtained on day 0 of AZD1222 vaccination. The source is an adult in good health. V and J are TRBV19 and TRBJ1-3; D perhaps matches TRBD1 (6 bases). As DNA, the CDR3 is TGTGCCAGCCCAGGGGACGCCGCCGTTGGAAACACCATATATTTT. This translates into CASPGDAAVGNTIYF.